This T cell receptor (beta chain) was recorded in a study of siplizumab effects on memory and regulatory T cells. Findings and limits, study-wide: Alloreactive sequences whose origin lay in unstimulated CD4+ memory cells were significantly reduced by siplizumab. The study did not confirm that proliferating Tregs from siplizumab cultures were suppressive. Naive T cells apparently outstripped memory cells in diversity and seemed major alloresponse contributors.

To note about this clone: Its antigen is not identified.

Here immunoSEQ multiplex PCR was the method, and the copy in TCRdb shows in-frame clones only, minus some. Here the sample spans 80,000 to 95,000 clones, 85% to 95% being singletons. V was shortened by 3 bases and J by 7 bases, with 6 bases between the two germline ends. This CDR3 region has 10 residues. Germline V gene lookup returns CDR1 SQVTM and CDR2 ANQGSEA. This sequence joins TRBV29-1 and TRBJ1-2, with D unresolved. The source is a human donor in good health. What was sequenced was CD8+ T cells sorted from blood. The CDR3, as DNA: TGCAGCGTTGAGTTGTCTGGCTACACCTTC. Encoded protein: CSVELSGYTF.